These T cell receptor beta chains were read from a single sample in a study of shared clonotypes between healthy human individuals. Assay used: immunoSEQ multiplex PCR; TCRdb lists only in-frame clones, some missing. This sample has about 2,100,000 clones, with about 93% found just once. The sample was naive CD8+ T cells from PBMCs. The origin of the receptors is a man between 18 and 35 years old in good health. Some clones in this sample may be carry-over from other donors' samples. Each CDR3 is given with its conserved first and last residue. The size of a clone is reported for some rows only, either as once, few or many, or as a class for expanded clones.

J,V,size,length,CDR3
TRBJ2-7,TRBV28,-,14,CASSFLDYSYEQYF
TRBJ2-7,TRBV7-3,once,13,CASSLRDSYEQYF
TRBJ2-1,TRBV6-1,once,15,CASINSGRIYNEQFF
TRBJ2-1,TRBV5-1,-,16,CASSLTGLIGDNEQFF
TRBJ2-1,TRBV27,-,16,CASSFLLAGGGNEQFF
TRBJ2-7,TRBV27,-,14,CASSWGGHGYEQYF
TRBJ1-4,TRBV5-4,-,16,CASSHPTAGSKEKLFF
TRBJ2-7,TRBV2,-,14,CASQQGVLPYEQYF
TRBJ2-7,TRBV5-1,-,15,CASSYFPTRFHEQYF
TRBJ2-1,TRBV11-1,-,19,CASSPRKGPLVSSYNEQFF
TRBJ1-4,TRBV7-8,-,12,CASSDSREKLFF
TRBJ2-7,TRBV7-2,once,15,CASSLTTTFSYEQYF
TRBJ2-7,TRBV27,-,13,CASSLDGTYEQYF
TRBJ2-1,TRBV6-5,-,13,CASSYGTLNEQFF
TRBJ2-7,TRBV9,-,15,CASSKQAGSGWEQYF
TRBJ2-7,TRBV27,-,15,CASSLTTGWSYEQYF
TRBJ1-1,TRBV9,-,13,CASTQGLNTEAFF
TRBJ2-3,TRBV7-6,-,15,CASSQRTSGADTQYF
TRBJ2-7,TRBV2,-,13,CASSAPVSYEQYF
TRBJ2-7,TRBV28,-,12,CASRDRDHEQYF
TRBJ2-7,TRBV4-3,-,13,CASSQGDRAEQYF
TRBJ2-7,TRBV27,-,15,CASSLYTSGAYEQYF
TRBJ1-6,TRBV30,-,13,CAWGTGSNSPLHF
TRBJ2-7,TRBV5-4,-,14,CASSMGLPAYEQYF
TRBJ2-2,TRBV7-9,-,17,CASSTGTSGTNTGELFF
TRBJ2-7,TRBV10-3,few,12,CAISDSSYEQYF
TRBJ1-3,TRBV29-1,-,14,CSVGGPTSGNTIYF
TRBJ2-1,TRBV29-1,-,12,CSVSGTGNEQFF
TRBJ2-7,TRBV7-9,-,16,CASSPRVTGQLYEQYF
TRBJ2-2,TRBV9,-,14,CASSVVLNTGELFF
TRBJ2-7,TRBV5-5,once,15,CASSFHGLAGHEQYF
TRBJ1-5,TRBV4-3,-,15,CASSQDRRMNQPQHF
TRBJ1-4,TRBV10-2,few,11,CASSVNEKLFF
TRBJ2-2,TRBV28,-,14,CASSSKTGAGELFF
TRBJ1-3,TRBV7-6,-,15,CASSSGRSSGNTIYF
TRBJ2-7,TRBV7-9,-,13,CASSLAQTYEQYF
TRBJ1-2,TRBV7-2,-,18,CASSLGGSRTGGPYGYTF
TRBJ1-3,TRBV9,-,14,CASSGVISGNTIYF
TRBJ2-5,TRBV14,-,15,CASSHLRDRRETQYF
TRBJ2-1,TRBV7-8,-,13,CASSPRGRDEQFF
TRBJ2-2,TRBV27,-,12,CASSPKTGELFF
TRBJ2-6,TRBV7-2,-,17,CASSVRTDAIRANVLTF
TRBJ2-7,TRBV7-9,once,15,CASSLGQGVRYEQYF
TRBJ2-5,TRBV6-5,-,12,CASSLDGETQYF
TRBJ1-1,TRBV7-9,-,13,CATKVGQNTEAFF
TRBJ2-4,TRBV27,-,14,CASSLSPNADIQYF
TRBJ2-7,TRBV28,-,14,CASSRTGETYEQYF
TRBJ1-3,TRBV28,-,15,CASSIIQGAGNTIYF
TRBJ1-1,TRBV7-9,-,13,CASSLAGYTEAFF
TRBJ2-7,TRBV4-1,-,14,CASSQMGNGYEQYF
TRBJ2-3,TRBV11-2,-,14,CASCGRLSTDTQYF
TRBJ1-6,TRBV30,-,14,CAWSPGQENSPLHF